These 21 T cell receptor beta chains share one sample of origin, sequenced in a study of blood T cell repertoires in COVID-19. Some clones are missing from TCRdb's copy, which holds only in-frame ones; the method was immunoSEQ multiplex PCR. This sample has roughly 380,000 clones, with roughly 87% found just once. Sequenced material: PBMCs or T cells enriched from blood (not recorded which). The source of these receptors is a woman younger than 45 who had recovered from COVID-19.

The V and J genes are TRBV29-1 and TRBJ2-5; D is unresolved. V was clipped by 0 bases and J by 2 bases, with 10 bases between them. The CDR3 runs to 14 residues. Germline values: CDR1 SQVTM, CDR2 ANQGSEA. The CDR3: CSVEEAKQQETQYF. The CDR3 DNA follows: TGCAGCGTTGAAGAGGCTAAACAGCAAGAGACCCAGTACTTC.

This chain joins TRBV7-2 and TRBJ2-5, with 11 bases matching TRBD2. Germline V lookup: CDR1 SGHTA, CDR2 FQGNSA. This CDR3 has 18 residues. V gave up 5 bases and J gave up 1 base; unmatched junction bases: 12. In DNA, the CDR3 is TGTGCCAGCAGCCCTAGTCCCGGGACTAGCGGCCTCCAAGAGACCCAGTACTTC. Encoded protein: CASSPSPGTSGLQETQYF.

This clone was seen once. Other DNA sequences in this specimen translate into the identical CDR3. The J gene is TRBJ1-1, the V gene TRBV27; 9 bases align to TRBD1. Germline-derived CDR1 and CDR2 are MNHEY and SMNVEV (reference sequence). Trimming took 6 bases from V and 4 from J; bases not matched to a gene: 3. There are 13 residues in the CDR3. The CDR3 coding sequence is TGTGCCAGCAGCCCGACAGGGGGCACTGAAGCTTTCTTT. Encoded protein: CASSPTGGTEAFF.

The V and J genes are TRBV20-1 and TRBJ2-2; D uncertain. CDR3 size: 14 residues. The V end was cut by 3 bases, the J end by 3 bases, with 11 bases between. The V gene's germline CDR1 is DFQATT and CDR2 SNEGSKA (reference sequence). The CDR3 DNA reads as TGCAGTGCTAGTCGCAGGTTCGACACCGGGGAGCTGTTTTTT. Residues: CSASRRFDTGELFF.

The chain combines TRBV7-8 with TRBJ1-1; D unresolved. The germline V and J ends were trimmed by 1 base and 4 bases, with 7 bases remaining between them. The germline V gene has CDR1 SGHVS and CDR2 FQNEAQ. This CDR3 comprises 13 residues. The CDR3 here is CASSLDRGTEAFF. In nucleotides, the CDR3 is TGTGCCAGCAGCTTAGATCGGGGCACTGAAGCTTTCTTT.

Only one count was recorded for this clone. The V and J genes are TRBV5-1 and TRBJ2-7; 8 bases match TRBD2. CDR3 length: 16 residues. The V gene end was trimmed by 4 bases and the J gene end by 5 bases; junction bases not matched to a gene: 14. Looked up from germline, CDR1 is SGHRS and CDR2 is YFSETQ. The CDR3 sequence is CASSVGGLELGNEQYF. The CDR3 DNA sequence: TGCGCCAGCAGCGTCGGGGGACTAGAATTGGGGAACGAGCAGTACTTC.

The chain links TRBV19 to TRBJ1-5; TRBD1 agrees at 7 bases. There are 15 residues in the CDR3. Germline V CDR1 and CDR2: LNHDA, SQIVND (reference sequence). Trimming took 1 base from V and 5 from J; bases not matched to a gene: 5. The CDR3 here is CASSIAWDRDQPQHF. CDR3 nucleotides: TGTGCCAGTAGTATAGCATGGGACAGAGATCAGCCCCAGCATTTT.

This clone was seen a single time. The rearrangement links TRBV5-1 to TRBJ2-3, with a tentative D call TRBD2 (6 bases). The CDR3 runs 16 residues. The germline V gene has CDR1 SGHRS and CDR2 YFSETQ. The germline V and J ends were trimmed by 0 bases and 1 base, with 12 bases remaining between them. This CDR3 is CASSLGTTGGTDTQYF. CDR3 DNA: TGCGCCAGCAGCTTGGGTACGACGGGAGGCACAGATACGCAGTATTTT.

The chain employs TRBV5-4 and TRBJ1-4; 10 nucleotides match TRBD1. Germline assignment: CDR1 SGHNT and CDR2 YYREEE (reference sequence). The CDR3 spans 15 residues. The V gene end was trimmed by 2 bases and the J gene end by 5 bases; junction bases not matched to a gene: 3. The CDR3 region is CASSFPGQGNEKLFF. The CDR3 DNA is TGTGCCAGCAGCTTCCCGGGACAGGGGAATGAAAAACTGTTTTTT.

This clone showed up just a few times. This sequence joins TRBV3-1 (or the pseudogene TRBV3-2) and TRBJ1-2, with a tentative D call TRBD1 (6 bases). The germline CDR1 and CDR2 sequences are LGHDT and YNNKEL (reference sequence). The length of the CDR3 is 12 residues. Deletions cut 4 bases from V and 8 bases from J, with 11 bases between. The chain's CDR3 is CASSLSGGGYTF. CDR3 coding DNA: TGTGCCAGCAGCCTATCGGGGGGCGGCTACACCTTC.

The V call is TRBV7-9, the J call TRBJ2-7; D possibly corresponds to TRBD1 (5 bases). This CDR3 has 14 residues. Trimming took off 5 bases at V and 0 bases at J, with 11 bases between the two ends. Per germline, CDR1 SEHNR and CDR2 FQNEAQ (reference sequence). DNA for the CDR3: TGTGCCAGCAGCATTATCGACAGCTCCTACGAGCAGTACTTC. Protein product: CASSIIDSSYEQYF. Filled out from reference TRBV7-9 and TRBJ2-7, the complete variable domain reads DTGVSQNPRHKITKRGQNVTFRCDPISEHNRLYWYRQTLGQGPEFLTYFQNEAQLEKSRLLSDRFSAERPKGSFSTLEIQRTEQGDSAMYLCASSIIDSSYEQYFGPGTRLTVT.

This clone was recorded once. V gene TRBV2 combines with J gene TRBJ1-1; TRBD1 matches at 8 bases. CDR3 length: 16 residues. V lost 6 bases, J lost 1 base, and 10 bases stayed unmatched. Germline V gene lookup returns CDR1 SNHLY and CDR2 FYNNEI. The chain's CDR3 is CASRAPSGGPNTEAFF. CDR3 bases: TGTGCCAGCAGAGCGCCGTCAGGGGGCCCGAACACTGAAGCTTTCTTT.

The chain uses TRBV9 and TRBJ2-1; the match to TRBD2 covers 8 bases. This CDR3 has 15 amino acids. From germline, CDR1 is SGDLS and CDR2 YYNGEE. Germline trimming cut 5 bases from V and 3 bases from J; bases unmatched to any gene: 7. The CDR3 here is CASSLSGDHYNEQFF. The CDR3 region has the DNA TGTGCCAGCAGTCTTAGCGGGGACCACTACAATGAGCAGTTCTTC.

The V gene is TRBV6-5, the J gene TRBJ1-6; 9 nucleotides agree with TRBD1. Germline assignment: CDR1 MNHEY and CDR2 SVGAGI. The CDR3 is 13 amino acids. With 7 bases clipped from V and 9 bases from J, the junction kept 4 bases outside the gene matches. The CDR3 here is CASTDRGPSPLHF. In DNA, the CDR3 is TGTGCCAGCACGGACAGGGGCCCTTCACCCCTCCACTTT.

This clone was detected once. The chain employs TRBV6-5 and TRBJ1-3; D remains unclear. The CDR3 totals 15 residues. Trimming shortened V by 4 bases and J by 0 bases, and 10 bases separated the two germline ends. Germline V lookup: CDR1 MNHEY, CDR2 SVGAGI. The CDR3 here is CASSSGGYSGNTIYF. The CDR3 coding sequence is TGTGCCAGCAGTTCGGGCGGGTACTCTGGAAACACCATATATTTT.

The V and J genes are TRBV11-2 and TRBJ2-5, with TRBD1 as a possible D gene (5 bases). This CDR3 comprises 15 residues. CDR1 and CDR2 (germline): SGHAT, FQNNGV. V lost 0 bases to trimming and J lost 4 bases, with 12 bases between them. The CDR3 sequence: CASSLDIAGLETQYF. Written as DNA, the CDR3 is TGTGCCAGCAGCTTAGATATTGCAGGGCTAGAGACCCAGTACTTC.

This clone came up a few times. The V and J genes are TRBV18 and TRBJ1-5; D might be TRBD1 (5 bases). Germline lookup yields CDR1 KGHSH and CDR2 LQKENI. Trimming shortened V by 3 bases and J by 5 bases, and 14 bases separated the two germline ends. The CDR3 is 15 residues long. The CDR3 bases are TGTGCCAGCTCACCCCCCCGGGGGGGAGATCAGCCCCAGCATTTT. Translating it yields CASSPPRGGDQPQHF.

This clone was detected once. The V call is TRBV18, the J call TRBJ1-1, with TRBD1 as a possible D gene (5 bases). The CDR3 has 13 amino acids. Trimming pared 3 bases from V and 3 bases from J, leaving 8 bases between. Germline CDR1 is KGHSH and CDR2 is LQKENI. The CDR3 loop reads CASSPSTDTEAFF. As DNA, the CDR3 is TGTGCCAGCTCACCTTCGACAGACACTGAAGCTTTCTTT.

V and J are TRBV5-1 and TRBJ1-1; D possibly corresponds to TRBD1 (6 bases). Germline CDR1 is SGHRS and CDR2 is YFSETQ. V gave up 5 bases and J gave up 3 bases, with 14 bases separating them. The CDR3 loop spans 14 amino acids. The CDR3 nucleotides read TGCGCCAGCAGATCTAGGACAGATCACACTGAAGCTTTCTTT. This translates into CASRSRTDHTEAFF.

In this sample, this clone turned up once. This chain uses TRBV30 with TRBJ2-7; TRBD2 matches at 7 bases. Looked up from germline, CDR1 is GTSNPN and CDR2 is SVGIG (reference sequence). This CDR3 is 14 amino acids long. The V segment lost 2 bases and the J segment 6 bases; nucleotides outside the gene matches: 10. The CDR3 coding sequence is TGTGCCTGGAGTAACTACGGGGGGTCCGGCGAGCAGTACTTC. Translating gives CAWSNYGGSGEQYF. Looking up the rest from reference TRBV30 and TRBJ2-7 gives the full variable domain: SQTIHQWPATLVQPVGSPLSLECTVEGTSNPNLYWYRQAAGRGLQLLFYSVGIGQISSEVPQNLSASRPQDRQFILSSKKLLLSDSGFYLCAWSNYGGSGEQYFGPGTRLTVT.

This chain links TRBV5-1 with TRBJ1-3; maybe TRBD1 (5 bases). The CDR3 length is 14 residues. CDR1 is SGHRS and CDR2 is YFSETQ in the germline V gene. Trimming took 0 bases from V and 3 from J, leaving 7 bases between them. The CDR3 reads CASSLEQGGNTIYF. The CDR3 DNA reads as TGCGCCAGCAGCTTGGAGCAGGGTGGAAACACCATATATTTT.